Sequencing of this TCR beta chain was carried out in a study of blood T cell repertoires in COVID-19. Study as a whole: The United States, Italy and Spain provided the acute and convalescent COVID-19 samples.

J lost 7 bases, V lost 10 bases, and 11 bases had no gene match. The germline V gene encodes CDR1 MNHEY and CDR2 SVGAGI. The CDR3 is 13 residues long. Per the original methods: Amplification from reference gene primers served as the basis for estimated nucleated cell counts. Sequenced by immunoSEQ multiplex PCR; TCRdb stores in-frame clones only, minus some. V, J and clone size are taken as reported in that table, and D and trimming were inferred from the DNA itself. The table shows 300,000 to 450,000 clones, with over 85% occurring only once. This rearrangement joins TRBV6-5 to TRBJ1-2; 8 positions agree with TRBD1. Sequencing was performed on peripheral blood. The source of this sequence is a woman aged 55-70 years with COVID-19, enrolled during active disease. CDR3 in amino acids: CATQDRASGGYTF. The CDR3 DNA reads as TGTGCCACCCAGGACAGGGCCTCAGGTGGCTACACCTTC.